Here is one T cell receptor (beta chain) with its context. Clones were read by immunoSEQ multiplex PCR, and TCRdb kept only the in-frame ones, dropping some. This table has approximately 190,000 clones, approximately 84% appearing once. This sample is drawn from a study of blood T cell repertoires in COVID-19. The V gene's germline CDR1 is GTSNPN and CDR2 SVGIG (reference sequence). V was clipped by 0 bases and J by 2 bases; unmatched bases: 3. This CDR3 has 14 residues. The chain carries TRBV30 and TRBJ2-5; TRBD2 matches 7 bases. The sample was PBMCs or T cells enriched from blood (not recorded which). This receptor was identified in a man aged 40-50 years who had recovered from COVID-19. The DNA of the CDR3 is TGTGCCTGGAGTGTGCTAGCGGATCAAGAGACCCAGTACTTC. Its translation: CAWSVLADQETQYF.